This T cell receptor beta chain was sequenced in a study of molecular identifiers for immune sequencing clone quantification. Looking at the study overall: Sequencing covered four of five parts into which replicate RNA from roughly 18,000 or 92,000 naive CD8 cells was split.

This clonotype was detected a few times. What it recognizes is unknown. Previously described methods with listed TCR primers produced the bulk TCR libraries. TCRdb re-analysed the PCR reads in MiXCR, keeping a single row per CDR3 protein. In the table there are hundreds of thousands of distinct CDR3 sequences, about 25% of which are singletons. The CDR3 spans 15 residues. Germline V CDR1 and CDR2: SGHDN, FVKESK. The V gene end was trimmed by 2 bases and the J gene end by 8 bases; junction bases not matched to a gene: 5. Study outcomes and limitations: Spiked TCR RNA from one Jurkat cell reportedly showed up when mixed among 950,000 to 1,000,000 naive cells.

The chain recombines TRBV14 with TRBJ1-4; 10 bases line up with TRBD1. Sequencing was carried out using naive CD8+ T cells from blood, with Jurkat cell RNA spiked in. Specified subset: FACS-sorted CD8+CD4-CCR7+CD45RA+ naive T cells. The sequence came from a human donor in good health. Some libraries in this study had Jurkat cell RNA spiked in. CDR3 sequence reads: CASSQPDRGDEKLFF. Here the CDR3 DNA reads TGTGCCAGCAGCCAACCGGACAGGGGGGACGAAAAACTGTTTTTT.